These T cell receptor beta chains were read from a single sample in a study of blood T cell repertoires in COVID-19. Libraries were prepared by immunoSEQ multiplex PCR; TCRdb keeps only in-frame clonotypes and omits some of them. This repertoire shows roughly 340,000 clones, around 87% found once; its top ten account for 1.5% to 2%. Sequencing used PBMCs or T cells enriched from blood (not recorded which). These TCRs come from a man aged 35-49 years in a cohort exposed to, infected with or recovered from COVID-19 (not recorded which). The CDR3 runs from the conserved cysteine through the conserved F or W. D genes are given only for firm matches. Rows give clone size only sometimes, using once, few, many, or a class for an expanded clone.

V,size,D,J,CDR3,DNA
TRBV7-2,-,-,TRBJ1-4,CASSFGGLGEKLFF,TGTGCCAGCAGCTTCGGGGGGCTTGGGGAAAAACTGTTTTTT
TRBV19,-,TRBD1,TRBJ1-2,CASTPSTGTSYGYTF,TGTGCCAGTACTCCCTCGACAGGGACGAGCTATGGCTACACCTTC
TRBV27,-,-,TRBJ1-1,CASGFPGNTEAFF,TGTGCCAGCGGATTCCCGGGGAACACTGAAGCTTTCTTT
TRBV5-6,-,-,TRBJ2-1,CASSLVVGLSYNEQFF,TGTGCCAGCAGCTTGGTTGTTGGACTGTCCTACAATGAGCAGTTCTTC
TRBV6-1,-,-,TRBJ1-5,CASSEVRLQPQHF,TGTGCCAGCAGTGAGGTCCGGTTACAGCCCCAGCATTTT
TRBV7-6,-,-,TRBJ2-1,CASSFSTSSYNEQFF,TGTGCCAGCAGCTTTTCGACAAGCTCCTACAATGAGCAGTTCTTC
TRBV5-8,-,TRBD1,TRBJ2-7,CASSIAPGQGYEQYF,TGTGCCAGCAGTATAGCTCCGGGACAGGGCTACGAGCAGTACTTC
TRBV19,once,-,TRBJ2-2,CASSLLGQQPNTGELFF,TGTGCCAGTAGTCTACTAGGACAGCAACCGAACACCGGGGAGCTGTTTTTT
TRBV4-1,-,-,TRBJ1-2,CASSQPGQFYGYTF,TGCGCCAGCAGCCAACCCGGACAGTTTTATGGCTACACCTTC
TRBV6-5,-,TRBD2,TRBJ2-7,CASRTSAVARYEQYF,TGTGCCAGCAGGACTAGCGCCGTCGCTCGTTACGAGCAGTACTTC
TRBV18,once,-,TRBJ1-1,CASSPNSDLRDTEAFF,TGTGCCAGCTCACCAAACAGCGACCTGCGGGACACTGAAGCTTTCTTT
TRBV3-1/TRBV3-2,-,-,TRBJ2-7,CASSQGGRNRDEQYF,TGTGCCAGCAGCCAAGGGGGGCGGAACCGGGACGAGCAGTACTTC
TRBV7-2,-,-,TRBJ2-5,CASSLGGRETQYF,TGTGCCAGCAGCTTGGGGGGACGAGAGACCCAGTACTTC